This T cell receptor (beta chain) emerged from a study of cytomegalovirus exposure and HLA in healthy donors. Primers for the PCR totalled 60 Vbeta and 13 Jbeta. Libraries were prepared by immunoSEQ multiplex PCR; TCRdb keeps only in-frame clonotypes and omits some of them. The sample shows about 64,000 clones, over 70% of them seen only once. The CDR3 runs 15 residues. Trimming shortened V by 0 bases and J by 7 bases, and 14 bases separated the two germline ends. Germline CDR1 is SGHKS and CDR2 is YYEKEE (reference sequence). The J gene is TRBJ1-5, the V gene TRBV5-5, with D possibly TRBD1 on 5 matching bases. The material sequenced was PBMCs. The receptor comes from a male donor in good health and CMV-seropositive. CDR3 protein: CASSLGGEGYQPQHF. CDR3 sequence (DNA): TGTGCCAGCAGCTTGGGCGGGGAGGGGTACCAGCCCCAGCATTTT. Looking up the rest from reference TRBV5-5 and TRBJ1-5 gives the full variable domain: DAGVTQSPTHLIKTRGQQVTLRCSPISGHKSVSWYQQVLGQGPQFIFQYYEKEERGRGNFPDRFSARQFPNYSSELNVNALLLGDSALYLCASSLGGEGYQPQHFGDGTRLSIL.